The 3 T cell receptor beta chains reported below all come from one sample, sequenced in a study of blood T cell repertoires in COVID-19. Here immunoSEQ multiplex PCR was the method, and the copy in TCRdb shows in-frame clones only, minus some. The table shows 50,000 or so clones, with 80% to 90% occurring only once. The specimen was peripheral blood. These receptors came from a man aged 50-59 years with active COVID-19.

The chain has TRBV5-1 and TRBJ2-2; 7 bases line up with TRBD2. The J segment lost 2 bases and the V segment lost 7 bases, leaving 11 bases of the junction unmatched. Germline-derived CDR1 and CDR2 are SGHRS and YFSETQ. CDR3 size: 16 residues. The CDR3 loop is CASATQASGNTGELFF. CDR3 DNA: TGCGCCAGCGCTACTCAGGCTAGCGGCAACACCGGGGAGCTGTTTTTT.

This clone is a singleton in its sample. The V call is TRBV29-1, the J call TRBJ2-7; D perhaps matches TRBD1 (5 bases). Germline V gives CDR1 SQVTM, CDR2 ANQGSEA. The CDR3 sequence is 11 residues long. V was trimmed by 4 bases and J by 5 bases, leaving 9 bases between them. In nucleotides, the CDR3 is TGCAGCGTTGTTGGGGCCCACGAGCAGTACTTC. It translates to CSVVGAHEQYF.

The J gene is TRBJ1-3, the V gene TRBV6-5; maybe TRBD1 (6 bases). This CDR3 spans 13 amino acids. Deletions cut 6 bases from V and 8 bases from J, with 14 bases between. Germline V gene lookup returns CDR1 MNHEY and CDR2 SVGAGI. CDR3 in amino acids: CASRLIGGHTIYF. CDR3 nucleotides: TGTGCCAGCAGATTGATAGGGGGACACACCATATATTTT.